Listed here are 14 T cell receptor beta chains from one sample, sequenced in a study of CXCR3-negative and CXCR3-positive naive CD8 T cells. The study, taken as a whole, reports: The study found more hydrophobic TRB CDR3s in CXCR3-positive naive cells than in CXCR3-negative naive cells.

The antigens these receptors bind are not known. Preparation of TRB cDNA libraries relied on 5' RACE carrying UMI labels. For each CDR3 protein, TCRdb gives one entry from its re-call of the 5' RACE reads, without DNA. This sample's table has 85,000 to 90,000 distinct CDR3 sequences. Material for sequencing was naive CXCR3+ CD8+ T cells from blood. As to subset: CD45RO-CCR7+CD27+CD95- naive CD8+ T cells expressing CXCR3 (TNR3+). The source is a human donor in good health. Some clones in this sample may be carry-over from other donors' samples.

The rearrangement joins TRBV12-3 or TRBV12-4 to TRBJ1-1. The CDR3 is 13 amino acids. The CDR3 sequence: CASSLFLNTEAFF.

CDR3: CASSYSPRGLNTEAFF. The chain has TRBV6-5 and TRBJ1-1; TCRdb calls TRBD1, which cannot be checked without DNA. The CDR3 has 16 amino acids. Germline values: CDR1 MNHEY, CDR2 SVGAGI.

V and J are TRBV20-1 and TRBJ2-5; TCRdb gives TRBD1 as the D gene, but with no DNA this cannot be confirmed. Germline V gene lookup returns CDR1 DFQATT and CDR2 SNEGSKA (reference sequence). This CDR3 is 14 amino acids long. CDR3 loop: CSARFPRGQETQYF.

The V and J genes are TRBV3-1 and TRBJ1-1. The length of the CDR3 is 14 residues. Germline V gene sequence: CDR1 LGHDT, CDR2 YNNKEL (reference sequence). This CDR3 is CASSQGWRGTEAFF. Full variable domain (remainder filled in from reference TRBV3-1 and TRBJ1-1): DTAVSQTPKYLVTQMGNDKSIKCEQNLGHDTMYWYKQDSKKFLKIMFSYNNKELIINETVPNRFSPKSPDKAHLNLHINSLELGDSAVYFCASSQGWRGTEAFFGQGTRLTVV.

The chain employs TRBV4-2 and TRBJ2-1. Germline CDR1 LGHNA, CDR2 YNFKEQ. The CDR3 is 16 amino acids. CDR3 residues: CASSQDLQSSYNEQFF.

The V call is TRBV5-5, the J call TRBJ1-1; TCRdb's assignment of TRBD1 cannot be checked, as there is no DNA. The germline V gene has CDR1 SGHKS and CDR2 YYEKEE (reference sequence). The CDR3 contains 15 residues. The CDR3 loop reads CASSFRSGENTEAFF.

This chain links TRBV5-5 with TRBJ2-2; TCRdb reports TRBD1, a call that lacks DNA to check it against. Germline V gene sequence: CDR1 SGHKS, CDR2 YYEKEE (reference sequence). The CDR3 length is 15 residues. Here the CDR3 reads CASSLWGSNTGELFF.

The chain joins TRBV6-5 to TRBJ1-1; TCRdb returns TRBD1, unconfirmable since there is no DNA. The CDR3 length is 15 residues. Germline V gene sequence: CDR1 MNHEY, CDR2 SVGAGI. The CDR3 reads CASSASGGTNTEAFF.

This rearrangement joins TRBV29-1 to TRBJ2-3; TCRdb reports TRBD1, a call that lacks DNA to check it against. Looked up from germline, CDR1 is SQVTM and CDR2 is ANQGSEA. The CDR3 loop spans 15 amino acids. The CDR3 sequence: CSVEGSSGATDTQYF.

This sequence joins TRBV28 and TRBJ2-2; TCRdb reports TRBD1, a call that lacks DNA to check it against. The CDR3 has 15 residues. Germline V lookup: CDR1 MDHEN, CDR2 SYDVKM. The CDR3 loop is CASSRDRVSTGELFF.

The gene calls are TRBV5-1 and TRBJ2-7; lacking DNA, the TRBD1 call made by TCRdb goes unchecked. Germline lookup yields CDR1 SGHRS and CDR2 YFSETQ. CDR3 length: 14 amino acids. The CDR3 spells CASRGETGNYEQYF.

The V and J genes are TRBV6-5 and TRBJ1-6. The CDR3 is 15 residues long. CDR1 is MNHEY and CDR2 is SVGAGI in the germline V gene. The CDR3 reads CATAEGSSYNSPLHF.

The genes are TRBV28 and TRBJ2-1; TCRdb designates TRBD2, a call that cannot be tested without DNA. The germline gives CDR1 MDHEN, CDR2 SYDVKM. The CDR3 sequence is 15 residues long. The CDR3 loop reads CASSLGLAGYNEQFF.

This chain connects TRBV7-6 to TRBJ1-4. The CDR3 has 17 amino acids. Germline CDR1 is SGHVS and CDR2 is FNYEAQ. This CDR3 reads CASSPELGRILGEKLFF. The full variable domain, rest sourced from reference TRBV7-6 and TRBJ1-4, is GAGVSQSPRYKVTKRGQDVALRCDPISGHVSLYWYRQALGQGPEFLTYFNYEAQQDKSGLPNDRFSAERPEGSISTLTIQRTEQRDSAMYRCASSPELGRILGEKLFFGSGTQLSVL.